This note documents a single TCR beta chain sequence. Its target is unknown. This sample was included in a study of T cells expressing NK-cell markers. Study-wide background: Underlying the TCR beta repertoires were sorted CD3+CD56+NKG2C+, CD3+CD56+NKG2C- and CD3+CD56-NKG2C+ T cells.

CDR1 is MNHEY and CDR2 is SMNVEV in the germline V gene (reference sequence). The CDR3 contains 12 residues. Study-wide results and caveats: Several donors' CD3+CD56-NKG2C+ cells were dominated by the same clonotypes. About 6 donors had dominant NKG2C+ clonotypes that comprised about 1.0-8% of their CD8+ T cells.

Production of TCR beta cDNA relied on 5'RACE template switching with UMIs. Reanalyzing the 5' RACE reads, TCRdb keeps one entry per CDR3 protein, without DNA. The data include 500,000 to 600,000 distinct CDR3 sequences; the top ten clones carry around 3.3%. The specimen sequenced was blood T cells: a sorted CD56 or NKG2C T cell subset, CD4+ or CD8+ T cells, or bulk PBMC T cells (not recorded which). The receptor was isolated from a man aged 18-30 years in good health. The chain combines TRBV27 with TRBJ2-7; TCRdb proposes TRBD1, but this gene call is untestable without DNA. This CDR3 reads CASSSTGNEQYF.